These 4 T cell receptor beta chains share one sample of origin, sequenced in a study of shared clonotypes between healthy human individuals. The method was immunoSEQ multiplex PCR; TCRdb's version includes in-frame clones alone and lacks a portion of them. This table has about 510,000 clones, nearly 80% appearing once. The specimen was PBMCs. All receptors come from a woman in her forties in good health. Some clones in this sample may be carry-over from other donors' samples.

Here the CDR3 DNA reads TGTGCCAGCAGCAAGACATGGGGGTTGTGGGCCTACGAGCAGTACTTC. This encodes CASSKTWGLWAYEQYF. The chain carries TRBV7-9 and TRBJ2-5, with D perhaps TRBD1 or TRBD2 (5 bases each). The J call may be mistaken, given a closer DNA end match to TRBJ2-7. Germline V gives CDR1 SEHNR, CDR2 FQNEAQ (reference sequence). The CDR3 covers 16 residues.

The chain recombines TRBV29-1 with TRBJ2-2, with 11 bases that match TRBD1. Per the germline V gene, CDR1 is SQVTM and CDR2 is ANQGSEA. J lost 7 bases, V lost 6 bases, and 4 bases had no gene match. The CDR3 is 13 residues long. The CDR3 sequence is CSVDRGRDGELFF. The CDR3, as DNA: TGCAGCGTGGACAGGGGGCGTGACGGGGAGCTGTTTTTT.

The chain employs TRBV14 and TRBJ2-5; D is perhaps TRBD1 (6 bases). Trimming removed 0 bases at V and 11 bases at J, with 10 bases between. CDR3 length: 12 residues. Germline lookup yields CDR1 SGHDN and CDR2 FVKESK. CDR3 amino acids: CASSQDVGAQYF. In DNA, the CDR3 is TGTGCCAGCAGCCAAGATGTGGGGGCGCAGTACTTC.

The CDR3 here is CASSYPGQGSGNTIYF. The CDR3 DNA sequence: TGTGCCAGCAGTTACCCGGGACAGGGCTCTGGAAACACCATATATTTT. V is TRBV6-6 and J is TRBJ1-3; 9 positions match TRBD1. This CDR3 has 16 amino acids. J gave up 0 bases and V 2 bases, and 2 bases lay outside the gene matches. Germline V gene sequence: CDR1 MNHNY, CDR2 SVGAGI (reference sequence).